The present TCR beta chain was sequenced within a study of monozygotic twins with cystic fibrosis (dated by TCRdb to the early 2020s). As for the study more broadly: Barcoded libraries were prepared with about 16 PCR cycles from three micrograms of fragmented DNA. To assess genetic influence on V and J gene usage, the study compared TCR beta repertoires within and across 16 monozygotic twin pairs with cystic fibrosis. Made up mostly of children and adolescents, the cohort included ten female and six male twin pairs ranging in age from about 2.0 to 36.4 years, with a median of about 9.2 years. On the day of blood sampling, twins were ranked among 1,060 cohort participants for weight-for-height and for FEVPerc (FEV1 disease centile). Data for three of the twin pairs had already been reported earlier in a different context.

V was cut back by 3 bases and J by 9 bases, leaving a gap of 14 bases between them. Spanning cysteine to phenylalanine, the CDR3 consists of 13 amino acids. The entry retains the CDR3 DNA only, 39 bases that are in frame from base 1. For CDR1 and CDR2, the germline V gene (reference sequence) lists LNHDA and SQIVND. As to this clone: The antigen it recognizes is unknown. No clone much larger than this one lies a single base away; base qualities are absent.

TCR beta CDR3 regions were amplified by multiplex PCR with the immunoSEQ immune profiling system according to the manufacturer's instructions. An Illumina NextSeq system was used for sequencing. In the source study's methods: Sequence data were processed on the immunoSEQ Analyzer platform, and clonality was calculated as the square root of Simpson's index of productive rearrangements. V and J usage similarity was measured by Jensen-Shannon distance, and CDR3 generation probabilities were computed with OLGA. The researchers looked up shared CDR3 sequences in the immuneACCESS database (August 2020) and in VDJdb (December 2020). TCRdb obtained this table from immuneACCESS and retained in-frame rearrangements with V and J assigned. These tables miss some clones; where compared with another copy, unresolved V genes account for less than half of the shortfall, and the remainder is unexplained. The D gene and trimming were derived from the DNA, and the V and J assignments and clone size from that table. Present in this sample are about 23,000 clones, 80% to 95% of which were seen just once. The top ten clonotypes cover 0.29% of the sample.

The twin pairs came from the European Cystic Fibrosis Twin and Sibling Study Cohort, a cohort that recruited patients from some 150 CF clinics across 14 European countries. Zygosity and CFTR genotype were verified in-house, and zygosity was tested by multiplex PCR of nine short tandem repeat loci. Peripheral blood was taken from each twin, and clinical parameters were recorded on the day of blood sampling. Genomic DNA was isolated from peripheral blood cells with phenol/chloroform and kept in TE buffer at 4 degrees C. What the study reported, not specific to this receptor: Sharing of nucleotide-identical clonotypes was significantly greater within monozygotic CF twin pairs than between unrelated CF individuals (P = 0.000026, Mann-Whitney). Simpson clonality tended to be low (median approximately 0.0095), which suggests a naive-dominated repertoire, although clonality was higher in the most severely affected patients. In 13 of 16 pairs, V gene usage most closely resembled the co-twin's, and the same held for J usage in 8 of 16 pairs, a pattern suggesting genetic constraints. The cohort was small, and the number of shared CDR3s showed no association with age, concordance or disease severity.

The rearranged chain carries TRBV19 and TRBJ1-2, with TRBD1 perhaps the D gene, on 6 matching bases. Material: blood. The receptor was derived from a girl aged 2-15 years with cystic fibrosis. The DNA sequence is TGTGCCAGTAGTATTAGGACAGTTCATCGCTACACCTTC. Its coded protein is CASSIRTVHRYTF.